The sequence of this T cell receptor beta chain was determined in a study of graft-versus-host responses after intestinal transplantation. This clone was observed a few times. Its target is unknown. Clones were sequenced by immunoSEQ multiplex PCR, and TCRdb holds only the in-frame ones, with some missing. The repertoire has over 100,000 clones, about 90% of them found once; the top ten carry around 0.96%. Sample: unstimulated CD4+ T cells sorted from spleen or lymph node cells, taken before intestinal transplant. The clonotype comes from a human donor who received an intestinal transplant.

The DNA of the CDR3 is TGTGCCAGCAGAGACTCTGGGGCCAACGTCCTGACTTTC. This sequence encodes CASRDSGANVLTF. The chain is built from TRBV2 and TRBJ2-6; D is undetermined. V was trimmed by 6 bases and J by 0 bases, leaving 3 bases between them. Germline V CDR1 and CDR2: SNHLY, FYNNEI. This CDR3 has 13 residues.